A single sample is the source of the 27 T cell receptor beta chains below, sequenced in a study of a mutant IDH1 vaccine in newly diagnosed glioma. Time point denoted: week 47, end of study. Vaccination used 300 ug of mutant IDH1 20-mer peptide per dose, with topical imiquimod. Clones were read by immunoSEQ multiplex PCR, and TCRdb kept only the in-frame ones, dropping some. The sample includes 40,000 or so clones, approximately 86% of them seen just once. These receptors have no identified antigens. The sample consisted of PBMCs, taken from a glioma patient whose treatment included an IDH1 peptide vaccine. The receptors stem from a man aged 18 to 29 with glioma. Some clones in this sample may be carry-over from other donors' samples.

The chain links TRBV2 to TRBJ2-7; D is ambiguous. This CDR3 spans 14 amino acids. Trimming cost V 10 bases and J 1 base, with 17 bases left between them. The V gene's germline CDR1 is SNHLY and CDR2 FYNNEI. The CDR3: CAIPNPPGSYEQYF. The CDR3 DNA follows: TGTGCCATCCCTAACCCACCAGGATCCTACGAGCAGTACTTC.

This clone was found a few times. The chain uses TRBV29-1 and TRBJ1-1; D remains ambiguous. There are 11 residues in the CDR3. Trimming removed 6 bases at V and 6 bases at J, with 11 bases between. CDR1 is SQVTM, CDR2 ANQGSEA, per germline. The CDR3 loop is CSVSYLAEAFF. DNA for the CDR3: TGCAGCGTCTCCTACTTGGCTGAAGCTTTCTTT.

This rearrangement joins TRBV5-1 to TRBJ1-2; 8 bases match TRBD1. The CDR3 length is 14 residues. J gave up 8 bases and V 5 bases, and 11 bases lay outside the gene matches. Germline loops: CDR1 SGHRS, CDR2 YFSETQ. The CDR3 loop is CASREGQDLGGYTF. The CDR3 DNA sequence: TGCGCCAGCAGGGAGGGACAGGATCTGGGGGGCTACACCTTC.

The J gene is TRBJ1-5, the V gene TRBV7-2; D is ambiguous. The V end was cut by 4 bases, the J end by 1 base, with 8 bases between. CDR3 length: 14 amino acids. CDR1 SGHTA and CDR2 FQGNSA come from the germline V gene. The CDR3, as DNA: TGTGCCAGCAGCTCACTAACGAGCAATCAGCCCCAGCATTTT. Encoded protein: CASSSLTSNQPQHF.

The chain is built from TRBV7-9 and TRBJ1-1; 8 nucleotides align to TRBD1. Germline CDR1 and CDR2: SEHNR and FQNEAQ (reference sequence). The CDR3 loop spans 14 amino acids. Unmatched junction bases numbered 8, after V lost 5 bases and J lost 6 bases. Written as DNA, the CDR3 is TGTGCCAGCAGCCAAGGACAGGGTGGGCCTGAAGCTTTCTTT. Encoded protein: CASSQGQGGPEAFF.

The CDR3 DNA reads as TGTGCCATCAGTGCAGGGGGCGACGAGCAGTACTTC. This encodes CAISAGGDEQYF. The chain carries TRBV10-3 and TRBJ2-7; 8 positions match TRBD1. J gave up 5 bases and V 4 bases, and 1 base lay outside the gene matches. Germline V CDR1 and CDR2: ENHRY, SYGVKD. This CDR3 is 12 amino acids long.

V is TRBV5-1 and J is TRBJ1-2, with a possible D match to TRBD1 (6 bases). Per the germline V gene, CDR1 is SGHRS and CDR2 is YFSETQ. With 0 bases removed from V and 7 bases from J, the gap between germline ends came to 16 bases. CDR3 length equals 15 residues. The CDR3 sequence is CASSLAAGAVGGYTF. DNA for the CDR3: TGCGCCAGCAGCTTGGCAGCGGGGGCGGTCGGTGGCTACACCTTC. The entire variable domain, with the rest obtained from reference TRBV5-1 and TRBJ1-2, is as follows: KAGVTQTPRYLIKTRGQQVTLSCSPISGHRSVSWYQQTPGQGLQFLFEYFSETQRNKGNFPGRFSGRQFSNSRSEMNVSTLELGDSALYLCASSLAAGAVGGYTFGSGTRLTVV.

CDR3 loop: CASRGQANTGELFF. In nucleotides, the CDR3 is TGTGCCAGCAGGGGACAGGCGAACACCGGGGAGCTGTTTTTT. The rearrangement links TRBV6-6 to TRBJ2-2; 8 bases align to TRBD1. CDR1 and CDR2 (germline): MNHNY, SVGAGI (reference sequence). The CDR3 contains 14 residues. With V trimmed by 6 bases and J by 0 bases, 0 bases remained unmatched.

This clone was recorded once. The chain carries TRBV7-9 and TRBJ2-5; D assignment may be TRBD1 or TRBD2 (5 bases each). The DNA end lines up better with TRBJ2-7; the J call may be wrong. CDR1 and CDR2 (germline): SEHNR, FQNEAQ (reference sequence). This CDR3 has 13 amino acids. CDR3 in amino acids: CASSRDPSLEQYF. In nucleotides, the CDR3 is TGTGCCAGCAGTCGGGACCCTTCCCTCGAGCAGTACTTC.

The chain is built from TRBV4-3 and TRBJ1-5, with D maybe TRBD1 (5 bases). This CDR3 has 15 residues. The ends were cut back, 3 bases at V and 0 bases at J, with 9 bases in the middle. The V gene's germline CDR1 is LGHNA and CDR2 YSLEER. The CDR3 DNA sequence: TGCGCCAGCAGCCAGGGGGGAAATAGCAATCAGCCCCAGCATTTT. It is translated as CASSQGGNSNQPQHF.

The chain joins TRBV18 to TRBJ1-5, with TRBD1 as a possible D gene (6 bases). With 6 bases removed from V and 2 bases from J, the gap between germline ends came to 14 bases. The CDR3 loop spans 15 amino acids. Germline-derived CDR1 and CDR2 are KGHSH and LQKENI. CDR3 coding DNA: TGTGCCAGCTCGTCACAGGGTAGGGGCAATCAGCCCCAGCATTTT. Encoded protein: CASSSQGRGNQPQHF.

CDR3 amino acids: CASIWGLSSYNSPLHF. In nucleotides, the CDR3 is TGTGCCAGCATTTGGGGGTTGAGCTCCTATAATTCACCCCTCCACTTT. The chain employs TRBV6-6 and TRBJ1-6; tentative D call: TRBD1 (5 bases). The germline V gene has CDR1 MNHNY and CDR2 SVGAGI (reference sequence). CDR3 size: 16 residues. Trimming shortened V by 7 bases and J by 0 bases, and 13 bases separated the two germline ends.

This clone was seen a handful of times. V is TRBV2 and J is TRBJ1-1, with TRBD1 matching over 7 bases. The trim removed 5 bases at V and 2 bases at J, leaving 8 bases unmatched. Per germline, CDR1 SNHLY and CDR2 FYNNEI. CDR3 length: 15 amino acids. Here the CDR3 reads CASSSGTARNTEAFF. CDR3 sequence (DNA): TGTGCCAGCAGTTCCGGGACAGCTAGAAACACTGAAGCTTTCTTT.

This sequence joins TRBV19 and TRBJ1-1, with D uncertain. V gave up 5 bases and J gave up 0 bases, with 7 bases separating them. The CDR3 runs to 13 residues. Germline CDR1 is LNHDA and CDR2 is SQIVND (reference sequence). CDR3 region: CASSGSMNTEAFF. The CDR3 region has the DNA TGTGCCAGTAGTGGGAGCATGAACACTGAAGCTTTCTTT. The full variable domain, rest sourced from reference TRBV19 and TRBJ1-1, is DGGITQSPKYLFRKEGQNVTLSCEQNLNHDAMYWYRQDPGQGLRLIYYSQIVNDFQKGDIAEGYSVSREKKESFPLTVTSAQKNPTAFYLCASSGSMNTEAFFGQGTRLTVV.

The CDR3 DNA is TGTGCCAGTAGTATAGATCTTGGACTAGAAGAGACCCAGTACTTC. This sequence encodes CASSIDLGLEETQYF. The V gene is TRBV19, the J gene TRBJ2-5; 7 nucleotides match TRBD2. V dropped 0 bases and J dropped 3; count of bases not matched to a gene: 4. This CDR3 comprises 15 residues. Per germline, CDR1 LNHDA and CDR2 SQIVND (reference sequence).

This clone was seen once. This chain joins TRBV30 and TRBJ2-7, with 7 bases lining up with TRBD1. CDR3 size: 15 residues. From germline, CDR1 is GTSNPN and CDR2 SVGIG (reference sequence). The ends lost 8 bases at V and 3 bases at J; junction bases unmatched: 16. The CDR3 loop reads CAHRPRDRPGYEQYF. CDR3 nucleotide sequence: TGTGCCCACCGACCCCGGGACAGACCGGGCTACGAGCAGTACTTC.

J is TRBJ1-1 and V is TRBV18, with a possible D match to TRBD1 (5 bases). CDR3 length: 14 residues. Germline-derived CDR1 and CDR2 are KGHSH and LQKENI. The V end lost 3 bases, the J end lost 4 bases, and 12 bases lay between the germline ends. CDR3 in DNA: TGTGCCAGCTCACCGGTATTGAGGGGCACTGAAGCTTTCTTT. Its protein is CASSPVLRGTEAFF. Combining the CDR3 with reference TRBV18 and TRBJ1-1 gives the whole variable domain NAGVMQNPRHLVRRRGQEARLRCSPMKGHSHVYWYRQLPEEGLKFMVYLQKENIIDESGMPKERFSAEFPKEGPSILRIQQVVRGDSAAYFCASSPVLRGTEAFFGQGTRLTVV.

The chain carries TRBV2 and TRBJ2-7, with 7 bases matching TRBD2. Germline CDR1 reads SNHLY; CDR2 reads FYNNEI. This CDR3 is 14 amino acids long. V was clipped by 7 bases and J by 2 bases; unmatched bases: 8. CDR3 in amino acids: CASKRAGETYEQYF. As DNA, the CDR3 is TGTGCCAGCAAGCGGGCGGGGGAGACCTACGAGCAGTACTTC.

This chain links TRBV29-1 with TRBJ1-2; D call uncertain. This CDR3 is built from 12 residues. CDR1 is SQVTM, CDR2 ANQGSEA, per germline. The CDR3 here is CVAVRASSGYTF. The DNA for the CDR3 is TGCGTCGCAGTTAGGGCGAGTAGTGGCTACACCTTC.

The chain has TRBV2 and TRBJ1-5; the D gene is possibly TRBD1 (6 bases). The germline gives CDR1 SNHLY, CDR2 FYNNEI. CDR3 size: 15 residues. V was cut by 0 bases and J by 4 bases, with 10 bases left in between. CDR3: CASSEALQGNQPQHF. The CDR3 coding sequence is TGTGCCAGCAGTGAAGCGCTACAGGGAAATCAGCCCCAGCATTTT.

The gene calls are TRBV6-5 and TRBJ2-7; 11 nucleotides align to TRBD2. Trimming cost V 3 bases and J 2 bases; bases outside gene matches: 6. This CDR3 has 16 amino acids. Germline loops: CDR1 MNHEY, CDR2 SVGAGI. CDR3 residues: CASSYDGTSGTYEQYF. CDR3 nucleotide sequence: TGTGCCAGCAGTTATGACGGGACTAGCGGAACCTACGAGCAGTACTTC.

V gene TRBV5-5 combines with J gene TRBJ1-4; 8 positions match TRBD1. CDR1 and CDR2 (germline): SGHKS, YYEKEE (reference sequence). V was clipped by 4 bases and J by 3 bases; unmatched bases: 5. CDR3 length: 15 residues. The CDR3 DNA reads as TGTGCCAGCAGCCCCTCAGGGGGCGCTAATGAAAAACTGTTTTTT. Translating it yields CASSPSGGANEKLFF.

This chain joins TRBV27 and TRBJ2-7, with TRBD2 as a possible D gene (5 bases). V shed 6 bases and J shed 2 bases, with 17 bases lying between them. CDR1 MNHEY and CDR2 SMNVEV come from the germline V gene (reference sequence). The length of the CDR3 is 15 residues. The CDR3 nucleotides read TGTGCCAGCAGGCCTGCGGGCCCCAACCCCTACGAGCAGTACTTC. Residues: CASRPAGPNPYEQYF.

The CDR3 bases are TGTGCCAGCAGCTTGATGGAAACAGGGGTGAGTTCACCCCTCCACTTT. Its protein product is CASSLMETGVSSPLHF. The chain recombines TRBV5-6 with TRBJ1-6; 7 bases are shared with TRBD1. CDR3 length: 16 amino acids. Germline V gene data show CDR1 as SGHDT and CDR2 as YYEEEE. V shed 1 base and J 9 bases; nucleotides not matched to a gene: 10.

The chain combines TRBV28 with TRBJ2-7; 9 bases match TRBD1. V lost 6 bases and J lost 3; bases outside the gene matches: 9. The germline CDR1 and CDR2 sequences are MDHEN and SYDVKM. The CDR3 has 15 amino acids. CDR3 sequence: CASSPSGTGIYEQYF. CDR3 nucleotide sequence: TGTGCCAGCAGCCCATCGGGGACAGGGATCTACGAGCAGTACTTC.

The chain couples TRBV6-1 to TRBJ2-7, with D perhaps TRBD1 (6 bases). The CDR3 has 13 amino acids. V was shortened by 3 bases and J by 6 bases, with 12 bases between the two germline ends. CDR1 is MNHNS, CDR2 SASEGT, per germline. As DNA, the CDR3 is TGTGCCAGCAGTGAGTCGACAGGCGGCGAGCAGTACTTC. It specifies CASSESTGGEQYF.

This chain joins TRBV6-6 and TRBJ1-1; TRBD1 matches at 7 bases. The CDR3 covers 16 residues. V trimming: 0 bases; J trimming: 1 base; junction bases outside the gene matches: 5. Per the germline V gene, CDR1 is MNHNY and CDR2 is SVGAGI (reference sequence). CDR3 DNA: TGTGCCAGCAGTTACTCAATCGGGACAGCGAACACTGAAGCTTTCTTT. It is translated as CASSYSIGTANTEAFF.